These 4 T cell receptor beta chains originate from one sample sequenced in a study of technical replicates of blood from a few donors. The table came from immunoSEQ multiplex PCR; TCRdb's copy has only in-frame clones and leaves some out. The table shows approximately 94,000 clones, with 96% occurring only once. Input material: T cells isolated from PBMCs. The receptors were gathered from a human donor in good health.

CDR3 sequence: CASRIGLAGVNEQFF. CDR3 DNA sequence: TGCGCCAGCAGGATAGGACTAGCGGGAGTCAATGAGCAGTTCTTC. The chain joins TRBV10-2 to TRBJ2-1, with TRBD2 matching over 13 bases. V shed 6 bases, J shed 6 bases, and the junction held 5 bases outside the gene matches. The CDR3 runs 15 residues. The germline V gene has CDR1 WSHSY and CDR2 SAAADI.

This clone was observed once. The CDR3 DNA reads TGCGCCAGCAGCTACCTCTCGGACAGGGGCCACGAGCAGTACTTC. Translated: CASSYLSDRGHEQYF. The chain employs TRBV23-1 and TRBJ2-7; 9 nucleotides match TRBD1. TRBV23-1 is known as an ORF, though its function is uncertain. CDR3 length equals 15 residues. The ends lost 6 bases at V and 5 bases at J; junction bases unmatched: 11.

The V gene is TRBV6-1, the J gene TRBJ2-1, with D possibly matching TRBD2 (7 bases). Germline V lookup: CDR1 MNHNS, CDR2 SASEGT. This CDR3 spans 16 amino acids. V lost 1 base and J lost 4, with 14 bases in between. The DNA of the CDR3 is TGTGCCAGCAGTGAAGGGGCGGGGGCAAGGTACAATGAGCAGTTCTTC. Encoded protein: CASSEGAGARYNEQFF.

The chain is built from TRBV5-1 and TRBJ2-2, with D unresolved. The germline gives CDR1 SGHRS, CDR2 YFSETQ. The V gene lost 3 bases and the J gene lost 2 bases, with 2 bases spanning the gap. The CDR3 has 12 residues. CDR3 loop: CASSSNTGELFF. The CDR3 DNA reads TGCGCCAGCAGCTCTAACACCGGGGAGCTGTTTTTT.